A selection of T cell receptor beta chains follows, all from one sample in a study of B cell selection in AIRE deficiency. Only in-frame clones appear in the TCRdb table, and some are missing; sequencing was by immunoSEQ multiplex PCR. The table shows about 25,000 clones, with around 95% occurring only once. Sequenced: CD4+CD127+ conventional T cells sorted from PBMCs. The receptor source for this set is a human donor in good health. The CDR3 runs from the conserved cysteine through the conserved F or W. D genes are given only for firm matches. Some rows have no size entry. The others give once, few or many, or a class for an expanded clone.

v_gene: TRBV5-4; j_gene: TRBJ2-7; d_gene: -; abundance: -; CDR3aa: CASSLPLAGIPHEQYF; CDR3nt: TGTGCCAGCAGCTTGCCTCTTGCGGGGATTCCACACGAGCAGTACTTC
v_gene: TRBV4-1; j_gene: TRBJ1-3; d_gene: -; abundance: -; CDR3aa: CASSAREASGNTIYF; CDR3nt: TGCGCCAGCAGCGCACGGGAGGCCTCTGGAAACACCATATATTTT
v_gene: TRBV9; j_gene: TRBJ1-4; d_gene: TRBD1; abundance: -; CDR3aa: CASSAGQGASNEKLFF; CDR3nt: TGTGCCAGCAGCGCCGGACAGGGGGCTTCTAATGAAAAACTGTTTTTT
v_gene: TRBV10-1; j_gene: TRBJ1-5; d_gene: -; abundance: -; CDR3aa: CAILLSQPQHF; CDR3nt: TGCGCCATACTTTTATCGCAGCCCCAGCATTTT
v_gene: TRBV19; j_gene: TRBJ1-5; d_gene: TRBD1; abundance: -; CDR3aa: CASSGTGVGDQPQHF; CDR3nt: TGTGCCAGTAGTGGAACAGGGGTCGGGGATCAGCCCCAGCATTTT
v_gene: TRBV28; j_gene: TRBJ1-2; d_gene: TRBD1; abundance: -; CDR3aa: CASSVTGGTWGYTF; CDR3nt: TGTGCCAGCAGTGTGACAGGGGGGACTTGGGGCTACACCTTC
v_gene: TRBV6-1; j_gene: TRBJ2-3; d_gene: TRBD2; abundance: -; CDR3aa: CASSSKRGSQYF; CDR3nt: TGTGCCAGCAGTTCGAAGCGGGGTTCGCAGTATTTT
v_gene: TRBV18; j_gene: TRBJ1-2; d_gene: TRBD1; abundance: once; CDR3aa: CASSPGTGHNYGYTF; CDR3nt: TGTGCCAGCTCACCGGGGACAGGACATAACTATGGCTACACCTTC
v_gene: TRBV4-2; j_gene: TRBJ1-3; d_gene: -; abundance: -; CDR3aa: CASSIRGASENTIYF; CDR3nt: TGTGCCAGCAGCATTCGGGGGGCTAGCGAAAACACCATATATTTT
v_gene: TRBV28; j_gene: TRBJ2-3; d_gene: -; abundance: -; CDR3aa: CASRLTDTQYF; CDR3nt: TGTGCCAGCAGGCTCACAGATACGCAGTATTTT
v_gene: TRBV7-7; j_gene: TRBJ2-1; d_gene: -; abundance: once; CDR3aa: CASSGGGSQNEQFF; CDR3nt: TGTGCCAGCTCTGGGGGCGGGAGCCAAAATGAGCAGTTCTTC
v_gene: TRBV11-3; j_gene: TRBJ2-7; d_gene: -; abundance: once; CDR3aa: CASSSQVGHEQYF; CDR3nt: TGTGCCAGCAGCTCACAGGTTGGCCACGAGCAGTACTTC
v_gene: TRBV7-9; j_gene: TRBJ2-1; d_gene: -; abundance: -; CDR3aa: CASSSPPWHRAFF; CDR3nt: TGTGCCAGCAGCTCCCCCCCCTGGCACAGGGCGTTCTTC
v_gene: TRBV4-2; j_gene: TRBJ1-2; d_gene: TRBD1; abundance: -; CDR3aa: CASSWTGDGYTF; CDR3nt: TGTGCCAGCAGCTGGACAGGCGATGGCTACACCTTC
v_gene: TRBV27; j_gene: TRBJ1-5; d_gene: -; abundance: -; CDR3aa: CASSLRGFGLRNQPQHF; CDR3nt: TGTGCCAGCAGTTTAAGGGGTTTTGGTCTTCGTAATCAGCCCCAGCATTTT
v_gene: TRBV19; j_gene: TRBJ1-5; d_gene: TRBD1; abundance: -; CDR3aa: CASSSRDRGLNQPQHF; CDR3nt: TGTGCCAGTAGTTCCCGGGACAGGGGGCTTAATCAGCCCCAGCATTTT
v_gene: TRBV6-1; j_gene: TRBJ2-5; d_gene: -; abundance: -; CDR3aa: CASSDLTGLIGTQYF; CDR3nt: TGTGCCAGCAGTGATTTGACGGGCCTAATTGGGACCCAGTACTTC
v_gene: TRBV25-1; j_gene: TRBJ1-5; d_gene: -; abundance: -; CDR3aa: CASSEYQWAGNQPQHF; CDR3nt: TGTGCCAGCAGTGAATATCAGTGGGCTGGCAATCAGCCCCAGCATTTT
v_gene: TRBV4-2; j_gene: TRBJ2-7; d_gene: TRBD2; abundance: -; CDR3aa: CASSQETGLASYEQYF; CDR3nt: TGTGCCAGCAGCCAAGAAACGGGACTAGCGTCTTACGAGCAGTACTTC
v_gene: TRBV7-9; j_gene: TRBJ1-2; d_gene: -; abundance: -; CDR3aa: CASSFPGQVGYTF; CDR3nt: TGTGCCAGCAGCTTTCCCGGCCAGGTTGGCTACACCTTC